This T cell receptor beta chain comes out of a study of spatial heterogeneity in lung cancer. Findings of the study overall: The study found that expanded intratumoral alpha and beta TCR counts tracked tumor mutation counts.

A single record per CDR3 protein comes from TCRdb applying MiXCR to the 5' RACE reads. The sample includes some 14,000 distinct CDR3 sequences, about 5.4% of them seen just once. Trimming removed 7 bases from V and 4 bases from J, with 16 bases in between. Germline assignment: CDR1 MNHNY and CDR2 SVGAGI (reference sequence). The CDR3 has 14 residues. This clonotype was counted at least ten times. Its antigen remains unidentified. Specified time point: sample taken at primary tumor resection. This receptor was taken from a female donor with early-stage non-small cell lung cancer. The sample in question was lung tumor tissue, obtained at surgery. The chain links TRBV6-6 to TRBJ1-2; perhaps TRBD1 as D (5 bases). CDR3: CASTPDQGTYGYTF. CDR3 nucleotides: TGTGCCAGCACTCCCGATCAGGGTACCTATGGCTACACCTTC.